These T cell receptor beta chains were read from a single sample in a study of CD8 T cells in ankylosing spondylitis. TCRdb fed the 5' RACE reads into MiXCR, producing one record per CDR3 protein. The data contain roughly 97,000 distinct CDR3 sequences, roughly 8.3% of them seen just once; the ten biggest clones take up 9.9%. The sample was blood, either unsorted or a sorted T cell fraction (not recorded which). The receptors come from a male donor with ankylosing spondylitis or in good health (not recorded which). The CDR3 runs from the conserved cysteine through the conserved F or W. D genes are given only for firm matches. Some rows have no size entry. The others give once, few or many, or a class for an expanded clone.

j_gene | v_gene | abundance | d_gene | CDR3aa | CDR3nt
TRBJ2-7 | TRBV6-2/TRBV6-3 | many | - | CASSQNEPAYEQYF | TGTGCCAGCAGTCAAAACGAACCCGCCTACGAGCAGTACTTC
TRBJ2-3 | TRBV7-9 | many | - | CASSKSTYTDTQYF | TGTGCCAGCAGCAAATCGACGTACACAGATACGCAGTATTTT
TRBJ2-3 | TRBV20-1 | many | TRBD2 | CSARAPLATDTQYF | TGCAGTGCTAGAGCGCCACTAGCGACAGATACGCAGTATTTT
TRBJ2-7 | TRBV6-2/TRBV6-3 | few | TRBD1 | CASSPGQTYEQYF | TGTGCCAGCAGCCCGGGACAGACCTACGAGCAGTACTTC
TRBJ2-7 | TRBV20-1 | - | TRBD2 | CSATRSGRNNEQYF | TGCAGTGCTACTCGAAGCGGGAGAAACAACGAGCAGTACTTC
TRBJ2-5 | TRBV7-2 | many | - | CASSLGPSQETQYF | TGTGCCAGCAGCTTAGGGCCCTCACAAGAGACCCAGTACTTC
TRBJ2-2 | TRBV7-7 | - | - | CASSLLATNTGELFF | TGTGCTAGCAGCCTTTTAGCGACTAACACCGGGGAGCTGTTTTTT
TRBJ1-5 | TRBV30 | many | - | CACGGDQPQHF | TGTGCCTGTGGGGGGGATCAGCCCCAGCATTTT
TRBJ2-1 | TRBV20-1 | - | - | CSAPRGPTYNEQFF | TGCAGTGCTCCGCGGGGTCCTACCTACAATGAGCAGTTCTTC
TRBJ2-4 | TRBV20-1 | many | TRBD1 | CSARGTGGLNIQYF | TGCAGTGCTAGGGGGACAGGGGGATTAAACATTCAGTACTTC
TRBJ2-5 | TRBV5-5 | many | - | CASGETQYF | TGTGCCAGCGGAGAGACCCAGTACTTC
TRBJ2-6 | TRBV6-5 | many | - | CASSDSGANVLTF | TGTGCCAGCAGTGACTCTGGGGCCAACGTCCTGACTTTC
TRBJ1-1 | TRBV7-2 | many | - | CASSLQMNTEAFF | TGTGCCAGCAGCTTGCAGATGAACACTGAAGCTTTCTTT
TRBJ1-5 | TRBV12-3/TRBV12-4 | many | - | CASSSNQPQHF | TGTGCCAGCAGTTCCAATCAGCCCCAGCATTTT
TRBJ2-7 | TRBV24-1 | - | TRBD2 | CATGVDLADALEQYF | TGTGCCACCGGTGTGGATCTAGCGGACGCCCTTGAGCAGTACTTC
TRBJ2-7 | TRBV29-1 | many | - | CSVAGLTYEQYF | TGCAGCGTTGCCGGGCTAACCTACGAGCAGTACTTC
TRBJ2-5 | TRBV11-2 | many | TRBD2 | CASSLDWTSETQYF | TGTGCCAGCAGCTTAGATTGGACTAGTGAGACCCAGTACTTC
TRBJ2-5 | TRBV7-2 | many | TRBD1 | CASSMGDRDRETQYF | TGTGCCAGCAGCATGGGGGACAGGGATCGAGAGACCCAGTACTTC
TRBJ1-5 | TRBV27 | - | - | CASSGPRGQPQHF | TGTGCCAGCAGCGGTCCCCGAGGTCAGCCCCAGCATTTT
TRBJ2-3 | TRBV3-1 | many | - | CASSMGTSLNTDTQYF | TGTGCCAGCAGCATGGGGACTTCTCTGAACACAGATACGCAGTATTTT
TRBJ2-1 | TRBV3-1 | few | - | CASSPKVSYRSYNEQFF | TGTGCCAGCAGCCCCAAGGTGTCTTACAGGTCCTACAATGAGCAGTTCTTC
TRBJ1-3 | TRBV11-3 | - | - | CASSFGGPGNAIYF | TGTGCCAGCAGCTTCGGTGGGCCTGGAAACGCCATATATTTT
TRBJ2-2 | TRBV7-8 | many | - | CASSSRSTNTGELFF | TGTGCCAGCAGCTCGAGGTCTACCAACACCGGGGAGCTGTTTTTT
TRBJ1-2 | TRBV7-2 | - | - | CASSEGARVNYGYTF | TGTGCCAGCAGCGAAGGCGCCCGCGTTAACTATGGCTACACCTTC
TRBJ1-6 | TRBV5-5 | many | - | CASSLYRAPLHF | TGTGCCAGCAGCTTGTACAGGGCACCCCTCCACTTT
TRBJ1-5 | TRBV19 | many | TRBD1 | CASSRDRVSNQPQHF | TGTGCCAGTAGTCGGGACAGGGTTAGCAATCAGCCCCAGCATTTT
TRBJ2-2 | TRBV29-1 | many | - | CSVVGGAANTGELFF | TGCAGCGTTGTGGGTGGGGCCGCGAACACCGGGGAGCTGTTTTTT
TRBJ2-7 | TRBV12-3/TRBV12-4 | many | - | CASSWDTYEQYF | TGTGCCAGTAGTTGGGATACCTACGAGCAGTACTTC
TRBJ2-5 | TRBV7-2 | many | - | CASSLGLRELQETQYF | TGTGCCAGCAGCTTAGGCCTGAGGGAACTCCAAGAGACCCAGTACTTC
TRBJ1-6 | TRBV20-1 | many | TRBD1 | CSARGTGDFHF | TGCAGTGCTAGAGGGACAGGAGACTTCCACTTT